The 23 T cell receptor beta chains in this list originate from one sample, sequenced in a study of CD8 T cells in Susac syndrome. Random hexamers served to reverse transcribe roughly 0.5 to 1 ug RNA. TCRdb re-called the immunoSEQ multiplex PCR reads with MiXCR, one entry per CDR3 protein. Of fewer than 150,000 distinct CDR3 sequences in the sample, around 90% were seen once. Sequencing was performed on CD8+ T cells from PBMCs. These TCRs come from a human donor with multiple sclerosis.

This clonotype came up once. The chain links TRBV12-3 or TRBV12-4 to TRBJ1-4; D is ambiguous. The CDR3 loop spans 14 amino acids. The V and J ends lost 6 bases and 2 bases respectively, with 10 bases between them. In DNA form, the CDR3 reads TGTGCCAGCAGCCCCGTTTGGACTAATGAAAAACTGTTTTTT. Translation: CASSPVWTNEKLFF.

The table lists this clonotype with a few counts. The genes are TRBV7-9 and TRBJ2-7, with 11 positions matching TRBD2. From germline, CDR1 is SEHNR and CDR2 FQNEAQ (reference sequence). The junction had 4 bases not matched to a gene; V was cut back by 6 bases and J by 0 bases. The CDR3 spans 15 residues. This CDR3 reads CASSSGTSGSYEQYF. The CDR3, as DNA: TGTGCCAGCAGTTCCGGGACTAGCGGCTCCTACGAGCAGTACTTC.

This chain uses TRBV28 with TRBJ2-3; 7 bases fit TRBD2. J lost 4 bases, V lost 5 bases, and 9 bases had no gene match. Germline lookup yields CDR1 MDHEN and CDR2 SYDVKM. The CDR3 spans 15 residues. The CDR3 region has the DNA TGTGCCAGCAGTCTTAGCGGGCCCGGGGCAGATACGCAGTATTTT. It yields the protein CASSLSGPGADTQYF.

The J gene is TRBJ2-5, the V gene TRBV28, with 9 bases that match TRBD2. The trim removed 5 bases at V and 4 bases at J, leaving 5 bases unmatched. CDR1 and CDR2 from the germline V gene are MDHEN and SYDVKM. The CDR3 is 14 residues long. The DNA for the CDR3 is TGTGCCAGCAGTGATGGACTAGCGCGAGAGACCCAGTACTTC. It is translated as CASSDGLARETQYF.

The V and J genes are TRBV5-4 and TRBJ1-2; possibly TRBD1 for D (6 bases). Germline values: CDR1 SGHNT, CDR2 YYREEE (reference sequence). V was clipped by 5 bases and J by 4 bases, with 15 bases between them. This CDR3 has 14 amino acids. The CDR3 loop reads CASRPTDSTYGYTF. As DNA, the CDR3 is TGTGCCAGCAGACCTACGGACAGCACCTATGGCTACACCTTC.

The chain has TRBV27 and TRBJ2-5; 8 positions match TRBD2. V was pared by 7 bases and J by 4 bases, with 11 bases of the junction left unmatched. The CDR3 contains 15 residues. In germline, CDR1 is MNHEY, CDR2 SMNVEV (reference sequence). This CDR3 reads CASTSAAGGIETQYF. In DNA form, the CDR3 reads TGTGCCAGCACCTCCGCGGCGGGGGGTATAGAGACCCAGTACTTC.

CDR3 in amino acids: CASKPTGVNQPQHF. The DNA of the CDR3 is TGTGCCAGCAAACCGACAGGGGTAAATCAGCCCCAGCATTTT. The chain couples TRBV3-1 to TRBJ1-5; the match to TRBD1 covers 8 bases. This CDR3 is built from 14 residues. V lost 7 bases, J lost 4 bases, and 6 bases stayed unmatched. Germline-derived CDR1 and CDR2 are LGHDT and YNNKEL (reference sequence).

This chain uses TRBV27 with TRBJ2-7, with D possibly matching TRBD1 (5 bases). This CDR3 has 12 amino acids. Germline CDR1 is MNHEY and CDR2 is SMNVEV (reference sequence). V was trimmed by 6 bases and J by 4 bases, leaving 10 bases between them. The CDR3: CASRSRAYEQYF. The CDR3 DNA follows: TGTGCCAGCAGGAGCAGGGCTTACGAGCAGTACTTC.

The V call is TRBV25-1, the J call TRBJ2-1; 8 bases line up with TRBD1. The germline V gene has CDR1 MGHDK and CDR2 SYGVNS. V trimming: 8 bases; J trimming: 7 bases; junction bases outside the gene matches: 7. This CDR3 has 13 residues. CDR3 DNA sequence: TGTGCCAGCTCTCTCCAGGGGGCTAATGAGCAGTTCTTC. Its protein product is CASSLQGANEQFF.

This chain connects TRBV2 to TRBJ2-2; 7 nucleotides agree with TRBD1. The CDR3 has 14 residues. Germline lookup yields CDR1 SNHLY and CDR2 FYNNEI. V lost 2 bases to trimming and J lost 6 bases; unmatched junction nucleotides: 3. CDR3 coding DNA: TGTGCCAGCAGTGAAACAGGGGATGCCGGGGAGCTGTTTTTT. Translation gives CASSETGDAGELFF.

V gene TRBV12-3 or TRBV12-4 combines with J gene TRBJ2-1; the match to TRBD1 covers 7 bases. The CDR3 consists of 13 residues. The ends lost 2 bases at V and 7 bases at J; junction bases unmatched: 2. DNA for the CDR3: TGTGCCAGCAGTTTACCGACAGGGAATGAGCAGTTCTTC. Amino acids: CASSLPTGNEQFF.

Here the CDR3 DNA reads TGCAGCGTTGAAGATGGGACTAGCGGCCCCCAAGATACGCAGTATTTT. This translates into CSVEDGTSGPQDTQYF. The gene calls are TRBV29-1 and TRBJ2-3; TRBD2 agrees at 11 bases. CDR1 is SQVTM and CDR2 is ANQGSEA in the germline V gene. V trimming: 0 bases; J trimming: 5 bases; junction bases outside the gene matches: 7. The CDR3 spans 16 residues.

The rearrangement joins TRBV3-1 to TRBJ2-2; maybe TRBD1 (5 bases). From germline, CDR1 is LGHDT and CDR2 YNNKEL (reference sequence). This CDR3 is 16 amino acids long. V was shortened by 4 bases and J by 5 bases, with 17 bases between the two germline ends. In DNA form, the CDR3 reads TGTGCCAGCAGCCCTAGGACAAGGGGCCGGACCGGGGAGCTGTTTTTT. Translation: CASSPRTRGRTGELFF. The full variable domain, completed using reference TRBV3-1 and TRBJ2-2, is DTAVSQTPKYLVTQMGNDKSIKCEQNLGHDTMYWYKQDSKKFLKIMFSYNNKELIINETVPNRFSPKSPDKAHLNLHINSLELGDSAVYFCASSPRTRGRTGELFFGEGSRLTVL.

The chain uses TRBV29-1 and TRBJ2-3, with D perhaps TRBD1 or TRBD2 (5 bases each). The CDR3 length is 12 residues. Germline CDR1 and CDR2: SQVTM and ANQGSEA. Trimming pared 7 bases from V and 2 bases from J, leaving 10 bases between. The CDR3 sequence is CSGRGDTDTQYF. The CDR3 DNA sequence: TGCAGCGGGCGAGGGGACACAGATACGCAGTATTTT.

The chain is built from TRBV7-9 and TRBJ1-2; possible D gene TRBD1, 6 bases. The V and J ends lost 3 bases and 6 bases respectively, with 11 bases between them. Germline loops: CDR1 SEHNR, CDR2 FQNEAQ (reference sequence). The CDR3 runs to 13 residues. CDR3 in DNA: TGTGCCAGCAGCTTCGGGGGGCGAAATGGCTACACCTTC. The encoded protein is CASSFGGRNGYTF.

The chain has TRBV3-1 and TRBJ2-4; TRBD2 aligns across 8 bases. The CDR3 is 18 residues long. The V and J ends lost 3 bases and 0 bases, in that order; junction bases with no gene match: 10. Germline CDR1 reads LGHDT; CDR2 reads YNNKEL (reference sequence). CDR3 sequence (DNA): TGTGCCAGCAGCCAGGACGGGTCTAGCGGGTTAGCCAAAAACATTCAGTACTTC. Protein sequence: CASSQDGSSGLAKNIQYF. Full variable domain (missing parts from reference TRBV3-1 and TRBJ2-4): DTAVSQTPKYLVTQMGNDKSIKCEQNLGHDTMYWYKQDSKKFLKIMFSYNNKELIINETVPNRFSPKSPDKAHLNLHINSLELGDSAVYFCASSQDGSSGLAKNIQYFGAGTRLSVL.

CDR3: CASQAGYNEQFF. The CDR3 DNA is TGTGCCTCACAGGCGGGGTACAATGAGCAGTTCTTC. The chain employs TRBV27 and TRBJ2-1, with D possibly TRBD2 on 6 matching bases. The CDR3 runs to 12 residues. V was shortened by 11 bases and J by 4 bases, with 12 bases between the two germline ends. Germline CDR1 and CDR2: MNHEY and SMNVEV (reference sequence).

In this sample, this clonotype turned up once. This chain links TRBV30 with TRBJ2-2; a weak D match, TRBD2 (5 bases). Germline V CDR1 and CDR2: GTSNPN, SVGIG (reference sequence). CDR3 length equals 13 residues. The V and J ends lost 2 bases and 4 bases respectively, with 8 bases between them. The CDR3: CAWSMDFTGELFF. CDR3 bases: TGTGCCTGGAGTATGGACTTCACCGGGGAGCTGTTTTTT.

The chain links TRBV29-1 to TRBJ1-5; D is undetermined. Germline CDR1 and CDR2: SQVTM and ANQGSEA. Trimming took 3 bases from V and 4 from J, leaving 13 bases between them. This CDR3 has 14 amino acids. The CDR3 loop reads CSVDEGRENQPQHF. In DNA form, the CDR3 reads TGCAGCGTTGACGAAGGGCGGGAAAATCAGCCCCAGCATTTT.

This clonotype was picked up one time. CDR3 sequence reads: CSELELSYNEQFF. CDR3 bases: TGCAGCGAACTAGAACTCTCCTACAATGAGCAGTTCTTC. The rearrangement uses TRBV29-1 and TRBJ2-1; possible D gene TRBD2, 5 bases. From germline, CDR1 is SQVTM and CDR2 ANQGSEA. V lost 7 bases to trimming and J lost 0 bases, with 10 bases between them. This CDR3 comprises 13 residues.

The rearrangement uses TRBV27 and TRBJ2-1, with 9 positions matching TRBD2. Germline values: CDR1 MNHEY, CDR2 SMNVEV (reference sequence). CDR3 size: 16 residues. V was pared by 2 bases and J by 4 bases, with 6 bases of the junction left unmatched. The CDR3 DNA sequence: TGTGCCAGCAGTTTAGCGGGAGGGACCAGATACAATGAGCAGTTCTTC. As protein: CASSLAGGTRYNEQFF.

The V gene is TRBV4-1, the J gene TRBJ1-4; no clear D gene. The germline gives CDR1 MGHRA, CDR2 YSYEKL. V was cut by 2 bases and J by 11 bases, with 9 bases left in between. This CDR3 spans 12 amino acids. The CDR3 loop reads CASSQTLEKLFF. In nucleotides, the CDR3 is TGCGCCAGCAGCCAAACCCTTGAGAAACTGTTTTTT.

The chain links TRBV7-9 to TRBJ1-1; 9 nucleotides line up with TRBD1. Germline V gene data show CDR1 as SEHNR and CDR2 as FQNEAQ (reference sequence). Trimming at V came to 6 bases and at J to 5 bases, leaving 10 bases not matched to a gene. CDR3 length: 15 amino acids. CDR3 nucleotide sequence: TGTGCCAGCAGTCAAATCACAGGGGGCAGAACTGAAGCTTTCTTT. Amino acids: CASSQITGGRTEAFF.